Each of the 31 T cell receptor beta chains below was sequenced from the same sample in a study of beta chain features in type 1 diabetes. What was sequenced were expressed TCRB transcripts, since all of the isolated RNA had been reverse transcribed. Clones were sequenced by immunoSEQ multiplex PCR, and TCRdb holds only the in-frame ones, with some missing. Here the sample spans around 350,000 clones, roughly 12% being singletons. The sample was naive CD4+ T cells from blood. Receptor source: a man aged 18-30 years in good health.

V and J are TRBV5-1 and TRBJ2-5, with 10 bases identical to TRBD2. This CDR3 comprises 16 residues. With V trimmed by 4 bases and J by 0 bases, 6 bases remained unmatched. Germline CDR1 reads SGHRS; CDR2 reads YFSETQ. The CDR3 nucleotides are TGCGCCAGCAGCCTACGACTAGCGGGCGACCAAGAGACCCAGTACTTC. Its protein product is CASSLRLAGDQETQYF.

The V call is TRBV9, the J call TRBJ2-1; the match to TRBD1 covers 9 bases. Trimming removed 2 bases from V and 0 bases from J; junction bases left unmatched: 12. CDR1 SGDLS and CDR2 YYNGEE come from the germline V gene. The CDR3 is 19 amino acids. CDR3 protein: CASSVSRTGVLYSYNEQFF. CDR3 DNA: TGTGCCAGCAGCGTGTCCCGGACAGGGGTCCTATACTCCTACAATGAGCAGTTCTTC.

This chain connects TRBV9 to TRBJ2-7, with D perhaps matching TRBD1 (6 bases). CDR1 and CDR2 (germline): SGDLS, YYNGEE. Trimming removed 4 bases from V and 0 bases from J, with 8 bases in between. The CDR3 is 13 amino acids. This chain's CDR3 is CASSRQVSYEQYF. DNA for the CDR3: TGTGCCAGCAGCCGACAGGTCTCCTACGAGCAGTACTTC.

There are a few counts of this clone. J is TRBJ1-5 and V is TRBV28, with 7 bases lining up with TRBD1. V was pared by 2 bases and J by 6 bases, with 7 bases of the junction left unmatched. The CDR3 is made up of 15 amino acids. The germline CDR1 and CDR2 sequences are MDHEN and SYDVKM. CDR3 in amino acids: CASSLVFRGSQPQHF. As DNA, the CDR3 is TGTGCCAGCAGTTTAGTTTTCAGGGGGAGTCAGCCCCAGCATTTT. Filled out from reference TRBV28 and TRBJ1-5, the complete variable domain reads DVKVTQSSRYLVKRTGEKVFLECVQDMDHENMFWYRQDPGLGLRLIYFSYDVKMKEKGDIPEGYSVSREKKERFSLILESASTNQTSMYLCASSLVFRGSQPQHFGDGTRLSIL.

This chain's CDR3 is CSVEGGRTMNTEAFF. The CDR3 region has the DNA TGCAGCGTTGAAGGAGGGCGGACCATGAACACTGAAGCTTTCTTT. The rearrangement uses TRBV29-1 and TRBJ1-1; D remains ambiguous. The germline gives CDR1 SQVTM, CDR2 ANQGSEA. The V and J ends lost 1 base and 0 bases respectively, with 12 bases between them. The CDR3 is made up of 15 amino acids. The complete variable domain, with remaining parts taken from reference TRBV29-1 and TRBJ1-1, reads SAVISQKPSRDICQRGTSLTIQCQVDSQVTMMFWYRQQPGQSLTLIATANQGSEATYESGFVIDKFPISRPNLTFSTLTVSNMSPEDSSIYLCSVEGGRTMNTEAFFGQGTRLTVV.

The rearrangement uses TRBV9 and TRBJ2-7; no definite D call. Germline assignment: CDR1 SGDLS and CDR2 YYNGEE. The CDR3 length is 14 residues. V shed 0 bases and J shed 0 bases, with 7 bases lying between them. CDR3: CASSVASSSYEQYF. The CDR3 coding sequence is TGTGCCAGCAGCGTAGCCTCCTCCTCCTACGAGCAGTACTTC.

The table lists this clone with a few counts. J is TRBJ1-2 and V is TRBV6-6; D possibly corresponds to TRBD1 (6 bases). V was cut by 4 bases and J by 2 bases, with 11 bases left in between. Germline values: CDR1 MNHNY, CDR2 SVGAGI (reference sequence). This CDR3 has 14 residues. The CDR3 DNA reads TGTGCCAGCAGTTCCTCAACAGGGAACTATGGCTACACCTTC. Translation gives CASSSSTGNYGYTF.

This clone was observed a handful of times. V usage is TRBV5-1 and J usage is TRBJ1-4, with TRBD1 matching 7 bases. This CDR3 spans 15 amino acids. Germline V lookup: CDR1 SGHRS, CDR2 YFSETQ. J gave up 7 bases and V 1 base, and 7 bases lay outside the gene matches. CDR3 residues: CASSLSTTGSEKLFF. The CDR3 region has the DNA TGCGCCAGCAGCTTGTCTACGACAGGGTCTGAAAAACTGTTTTTT.

The CDR3 loop is CASSLPQGASTSGANVLTF. The CDR3, as DNA: TGTGCCAGCAGCTTGCCTCAGGGGGCGTCTACTTCTGGGGCCAACGTCCTGACTTTC. The rearrangement joins TRBV11-2 to TRBJ2-6; 8 nucleotides line up with TRBD1. The CDR3 sequence is 19 residues long. Per the germline V gene, CDR1 is SGHAT and CDR2 is FQNNGV. Trimming cost V 3 bases and J 1 base; bases outside gene matches: 11.

The gene calls are TRBV30 and TRBJ1-5; D perhaps matches TRBD1 (5 bases). The CDR3 runs 15 residues. CDR1 GTSNPN and CDR2 SVGIG come from the germline V gene (reference sequence). Trimming removed 0 bases from V and 4 bases from J, with 13 bases in between. The chain's CDR3 is CAWSVLQASNQPQHF. CDR3 nucleotides: TGTGCCTGGAGTGTGTTACAGGCGAGTAATCAGCCCCAGCATTTT.

The chain uses TRBV25-1 and TRBJ1-6; D unresolved. The germline V and J ends were trimmed by 5 bases and 7 bases, with 6 bases remaining between them. The CDR3 contains 12 residues. Per the germline V gene, CDR1 is MGHDK and CDR2 is SYGVNS. The CDR3 DNA reads TGTGCCAGCAGTAAAGCGAATTCACCCCTCCACTTT. This encodes CASSKANSPLHF. The entire variable domain, with the rest obtained from reference TRBV25-1 and TRBJ1-6, is as follows: EADIYQTPRYLVIGTGKKITLECSQTMGHDKMYWYQQDPGMELHLIHYSYGVNSTEKGDLSSESTVSRIRTEHFPLTLESARPSHTSQYLCASSKANSPLHFGNGTRLTVT.

This clone was seen a few times. The chain uses TRBV27 and TRBJ2-1, with TRBD1 identical over 10 bases. Per the germline V gene, CDR1 is MNHEY and CDR2 is SMNVEV (reference sequence). The J segment lost 9 bases and the V segment lost 5 bases, leaving 10 bases of the junction unmatched. The CDR3 contains 15 residues. The CDR3 DNA follows: TGTGCCAGCAGTCCCCTCCGGGACAGGGGAGGTGAGCAGTTCTTC. Protein sequence: CASSPLRDRGGEQFF.

The chain combines TRBV11-2 with TRBJ2-3; TRBD2 matches 8 bases. CDR3 length equals 12 residues. V shed 8 bases, J shed 8 bases, and the junction held 6 bases outside the gene matches. Looked up from germline, CDR1 is SGHAT and CDR2 is FQNNGV. In DNA form, the CDR3 reads TGTGCCAGCGCCGGGGGGGCCGGTACGCAGTATTTT. Translated, it gives CASAGGAGTQYF.

This clone was recorded a few times. The V call is TRBV28, the J call TRBJ1-1; possibly TRBD1 for D (5 bases). Trimming took off 5 bases at V and 7 bases at J, with 17 bases between the two ends. Per the germline V gene, CDR1 is MDHEN and CDR2 is SYDVKM. The CDR3 has 14 amino acids. The CDR3 reads CASSSRAGIHEAFF. The DNA for the CDR3 is TGTGCCAGCAGTAGCAGGGCAGGGATCCATGAAGCTTTCTTT.

Only a few counts were recorded for this clone. J is TRBJ2-4 and V is TRBV27; 8 bases align to TRBD1. This CDR3 is built from 13 residues. V lost 6 bases and J lost 10; bases outside the gene matches: 8. Per the germline V gene, CDR1 is MNHEY and CDR2 is SMNVEV (reference sequence). The CDR3 nucleotides read TGTGCCAGCAGGACGACAGGGGATCGGATTCAGTACTTC. Amino acid sequence: CASRTTGDRIQYF.

The chain carries TRBV30 and TRBJ1-1; 10 nucleotides line up with TRBD1. V gave up 3 bases and J gave up 4 bases; unmatched junction bases: 2. Germline CDR1 reads GTSNPN; CDR2 reads SVGIG (reference sequence). The CDR3 is made up of 13 amino acids. The DNA for the CDR3 is TGTGCCTGGAGGCGGACAGGGGGCACTGAAGCTTTCTTT. This translates into CAWRRTGGTEAFF.

In this sample, this clone turned up a few times. The rearrangement joins TRBV4-3 to TRBJ2-7, with 7 bases lining up with TRBD1. Looked up from germline, CDR1 is LGHNA and CDR2 is YSLEER. This CDR3 is built from 14 residues. The junction had 7 bases not matched to a gene; V was cut back by 4 bases and J by 4 bases. The CDR3 region is CASSLQTGRYEQYF. The CDR3 DNA reads TGCGCCAGCAGCCTCCAGACAGGGCGATACGAGCAGTACTTC.

The J gene is TRBJ1-1, the V gene TRBV10-3; D is uncertain. The CDR3 runs to 12 residues. Trimming shortened V by 6 bases and J by 0 bases, and 5 bases separated the two germline ends. Germline V CDR1 and CDR2: ENHRY, SYGVKD. The chain's CDR3 is CAISAVNTEAFF. The CDR3 DNA reads as TGTGCCATCAGCGCGGTGAACACTGAAGCTTTCTTT.

The CDR3 sequence is CASSPRRDSGEAFF. The DNA for the CDR3 is TGTGCCAGCAGCCCCCGGAGGGATTCGGGTGAAGCTTTCTTT. This chain joins TRBV7-9 and TRBJ1-1, with no clear D. Germline V gene lookup returns CDR1 SEHNR and CDR2 FQNEAQ (reference sequence). V was pared by 5 bases and J by 7 bases, with 17 bases between. This CDR3 comprises 14 residues. The full variable domain, its missing parts supplied by reference TRBV7-9 and TRBJ1-1, is DTGVSQNPRHKITKRGQNVTFRCDPISEHNRLYWYRQTLGQGPEFLTYFQNEAQLEKSRLLSDRFSAERPKGSFSTLEIQRTEQGDSAMYLCASSPRRDSGEAFFGQGTRLTVV.

This clone showed up just a few times. This chain connects TRBV9 to TRBJ2-1, with 14 bases matching TRBD2. Germline V gene data show CDR1 as SGDLS and CDR2 as YYNGEE. J lost 6 bases, V lost 3 bases, and 8 bases had no gene match. This CDR3 has 17 amino acids. CDR3 residues: CASSAGTSGSLGNEQFF. The CDR3 bases are TGTGCCAGCAGCGCAGGGACTAGCGGGAGTTTAGGCAATGAGCAGTTCTTC.

This clone was seen more than once but under ten times. The V call is TRBV13, the J call TRBJ1-1; 7 nucleotides line up with TRBD1. V lost 4 bases and J lost 7; bases outside the gene matches: 6. Germline V gene sequence: CDR1 PRHDT, CDR2 FYEKMQ (reference sequence). CDR3 length equals 13 residues. CDR3 sequence reads: CASSYTGTDEAFF. DNA for the CDR3: TGTGCCAGCAGCTATACCGGGACAGATGAAGCTTTCTTT.

The rearrangement uses TRBV28 and TRBJ2-7; unclear D gene. The CDR3 length is 11 residues. The germline V gene encodes CDR1 MDHEN and CDR2 SYDVKM. V lost 10 bases and J lost 0, with 7 bases in between. The CDR3 spells CATLSSYEQYF. CDR3 sequence (DNA): TGTGCCACCCTTTCCTCCTACGAGCAGTACTTC.

This clone was seen a few times. The rearrangement joins TRBV15 to TRBJ1-2; D possibly corresponds to TRBD1 (5 bases). V was pared by 5 bases and J by 4 bases, with 23 bases between. The germline V gene encodes CDR1 LNHNV and CDR2 YYDKDF (reference sequence). CDR3 size: 17 residues. CDR3 DNA sequence: TGTGCCACCAGCGTAGACCGTGGAAGGGGAATCGGCTATGGCTACACCTTC. It yields the protein CATSVDRGRGIGYGYTF.

The chain is built from TRBV6-6 and TRBJ2-7; tentatively, D is TRBD1 (5 bases). The germline V gene encodes CDR1 MNHNY and CDR2 SVGAGI (reference sequence). Trimming removed 1 base from V and 6 bases from J, with 13 bases in between. The CDR3 extends over 14 amino acids. The CDR3, as DNA: TGTGCCAGCAGTTACTGCAGGGTAGGGTGCGAGCAGTACTTC. Translating gives CASSYCRVGCEQYF.

This clone was recorded a few times. This CDR3 is also generated by other DNA sequences in the sample. The V and J genes are TRBV9 and TRBJ2-1; no definite D call. CDR3 length: 15 residues. The ends were cut back, 1 base at V and 1 base at J, with 9 bases in the middle. The germline V gene encodes CDR1 SGDLS and CDR2 YYNGEE. CDR3 region: CASSVSGGSYNEQFF. The CDR3 DNA reads TGTGCCAGCAGCGTATCTGGCGGATCCTACAATGAGCAGTTCTTC.

This clone has at least ten counts. The chain uses TRBV30 and TRBJ1-1; the D gene is possibly TRBD1 (5 bases). Germline lookup yields CDR1 GTSNPN and CDR2 SVGIG (reference sequence). Between the trimmed V and J ends, which lost 6 bases and 5 bases, there was a span of 13 bases. CDR3 length: 12 residues. CDR3 region: CACQGFGTEAFF. The CDR3 bases are TGTGCCTGCCAGGGTTTTGGGACTGAAGCTTTCTTT.

This clone has only a few counts. The chain employs TRBV5-6 and TRBJ2-5, with D possibly TRBD2 on 5 matching bases. Germline V gene sequence: CDR1 SGHDT, CDR2 YYEEEE. The ends were cut back, 2 bases at V and 2 bases at J, with 16 bases in the middle. This CDR3 is 16 amino acids long. The CDR3 here is CASSFWISPGQETQYF. Here the CDR3 DNA reads TGTGCCAGCAGCTTCTGGATTAGCCCGGGACAAGAGACCCAGTACTTC.

This clone was seen only a few times. This rearrangement joins TRBV7-6 to TRBJ2-1, with 8 bases aligning to TRBD2. V dropped 1 base and J dropped 5; count of bases not matched to a gene: 7. The CDR3 has 16 amino acids. Germline V gives CDR1 SGHVS, CDR2 FNYEAQ. The CDR3 loop is CASSLGGLGANNEQFF. In DNA form, the CDR3 reads TGTGCCAGCAGCTTAGGGGGACTAGGAGCCAACAATGAGCAGTTCTTC.

The sample holds a few counts of this clone. V usage is TRBV30 and J usage is TRBJ2-1; D is ambiguous. There are 16 residues in the CDR3. V was trimmed by 3 bases and J by 0 bases, leaving 15 bases between them. CDR1 is GTSNPN, CDR2 SVGIG, per germline (reference sequence). The CDR3 protein is CAWRESYRSSYNEQFF. In DNA, the CDR3 is TGTGCCTGGAGAGAATCGTACCGGAGCTCCTACAATGAGCAGTTCTTC.

This clone was found a few times. Different DNA sequences within this sample yield the same CDR3. This sequence joins TRBV5-1 and TRBJ1-1; 8 bases match TRBD1. V lost 2 bases and J lost 3; bases outside the gene matches: 0. The germline gives CDR1 SGHRS, CDR2 YFSETQ. The CDR3 is 13 residues long. The CDR3 region has the DNA TGCGCCAGCAGCTTACAGGGGGACACTGAAGCTTTCTTT. This translates into CASSLQGDTEAFF. The full variable domain, rest sourced from reference TRBV5-1 and TRBJ1-1, is KAGVTQTPRYLIKTRGQQVTLSCSPISGHRSVSWYQQTPGQGLQFLFEYFSETQRNKGNFPGRFSGRQFSNSRSEMNVSTLELGDSALYLCASSLQGDTEAFFGQGTRLTVV.

This sequence joins TRBV27 and TRBJ2-1, with D perhaps TRBD2 (6 bases). The V gene's germline CDR1 is MNHEY and CDR2 SMNVEV (reference sequence). This CDR3 has 13 amino acids. The V and J ends lost 7 bases and 9 bases respectively, with 16 bases between them. In nucleotides, the CDR3 is TGTGCCAGCACCACCCAGACTAGTTCTGAGCAGTTCTTC. The encoded protein is CASTTQTSSEQFF.